This TCR beta chain was identified in a study of T cell repertoires in cytomegalovirus infection. Germline CDR1 and CDR2: MNHEY and SMNVEV (reference sequence). V lost 2 bases and J 9 bases, leaving 20 bases between the germline ends. This CDR3 has 17 amino acids. Points on this clonotype: Its antigen is undetermined.

From the reads, TCRdb called clonotypes with MiXCR, one entry per CDR3 protein. The sample includes 650,000 to 900,000 distinct CDR3 sequences, roughly 28% of them seen just once. The clonotype originates from a human donor in good health (CMV status not recorded). Some clones in this sample may be carry-over from other donors' samples. The chain uses TRBV27 and TRBJ1-6; the D is unclear. The sequencing here drew on cultured CD8+ T cells from PBMCs, taken from culture after CMV antigen stimulation. This CDR3 is CASSLPLGEGTSSPLHF. In DNA, the CDR3 is TGTGCCAGCAGTTTACCCCTCGGGGAGGGAACCAGTTCACCCCTCCACTTT.